The clone carrying this T cell receptor beta chain was seen at least ten times. Its antigen is undetermined. Clinicians diagnosed patients from clinical symptoms, serum thyroxine and TRAb, thyroid ultrasound and orbital computed tomography. The sample is drawn from a study of T cells in Graves' hyperthyroidism and ophthalmopathy. The study's findings and limits: Ophthalmopathy, which appeared later, was predicted by the model a median around 6 months before onset.

Amplification of TCR beta CDR3 regions used RNA as the template. During a first-round RT-PCR of the TCR CDR3, the HTBI primer set was used. TCRdb re-called the multiplex PCR reads with MiXCR, one entry per CDR3 protein. In the table there are fewer than 200,000 distinct CDR3 sequences, approximately 17% of which are singletons. The CDR3 consists of 17 residues. With V trimmed by 4 bases and J by 3 bases, 5 bases remained unmatched. CDR1 LGHDT and CDR2 YNNKEL come from the germline V gene (reference sequence). This chain connects TRBV3-1 to TRBJ2-3; 15 bases fit TRBD2. The sequence derives from a woman in her fifties or sixties with Graves' hyperthyroidism. Material for sequencing was blood. Here the CDR3 reads CASSPGTSGGLTDTQYF. CDR3 nucleotide sequence: TGTGCCAGCAGCCCCGGGACTAGCGGGGGGCTAACAGATACGCAGTATTTT.